A single TCR beta chain is shown here with its context. Its antigen is unidentified. Peripheral blood was drawn, about 9.1 milliliters per donor. Primed by a sample-barcoded 5' primer and a J-beta primer mix, a second PCR proceeded for about 6 to 11 cycles. TCRdb independently ran MiXCR on the 5' RACE reads; one entry per CDR3 protein. Of 350,000 to 450,000 distinct CDR3 sequences in the sample, about 52% were seen once. The V end was cut by 0 bases, the J end by 6 bases, with 12 bases between. Germline-derived CDR1 and CDR2 are LGHNA and YNFKEQ. CDR3 length equals 15 residues. The source of the sample is a study of blood T cells in healthy people across ages. Whole-study results and caveats: TCR beta diversity correlated strongly with naive T cell percentage.

The receptor was derived from a man aged 60-69 years in good health. The specimen sequenced was blood. The chain couples TRBV4-2 to TRBJ2-1; the D is unclear. This chain's CDR3 is CASSQELARANEQFF. The CDR3 nucleotides read TGTGCCAGCAGCCAAGAGTTAGCCCGCGCCAATGAGCAGTTCTTC.